The clone carrying this T cell receptor beta chain was recorded many times. Its antigen remains unknown. This sample is part of a study of response to subunit inactivated influenza vaccine. The CDR3 is 12 amino acids. The germline V and J ends were trimmed by 2 bases and 7 bases, with 6 bases remaining between them. The germline gives CDR1 SGHVS, CDR2 FNYEAQ. TCRdb re-derived calls from the RT-PCR reads in MiXCR, one entry per CDR3 protein. The sample gives about 520,000 distinct CDR3 sequences, over 9.5% of which show up once; roughly 12% is in the top ten. Findings and caveats of the study: Each seasonal flu vaccination may recruit only limited new T cells, authors suggested.

Material: PBMCs from blood, obtained about 40 days after vaccination. The V and J genes are TRBV7-6 and TRBJ2-1; D remains unclear. This receptor was identified in a man aged 50-59 years who received an inactivated influenza vaccine. For the CDR3, the DNA is TGTGCCAGCAGCTTAATCCAGAATGAGCAGTTCTTC. Translating gives CASSLIQNEQFF.